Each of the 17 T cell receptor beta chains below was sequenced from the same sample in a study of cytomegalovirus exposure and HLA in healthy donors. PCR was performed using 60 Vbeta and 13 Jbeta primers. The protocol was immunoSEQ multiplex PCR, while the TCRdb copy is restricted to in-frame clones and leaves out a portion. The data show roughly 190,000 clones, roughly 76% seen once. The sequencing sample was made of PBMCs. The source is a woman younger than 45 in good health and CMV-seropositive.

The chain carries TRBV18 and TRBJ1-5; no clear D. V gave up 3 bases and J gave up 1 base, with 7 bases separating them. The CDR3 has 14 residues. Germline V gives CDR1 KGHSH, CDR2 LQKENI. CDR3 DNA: TGTGCCAGCTCACCCATTCCAAGCAATCAGCCCCAGCATTTT. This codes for CASSPIPSNQPQHF.

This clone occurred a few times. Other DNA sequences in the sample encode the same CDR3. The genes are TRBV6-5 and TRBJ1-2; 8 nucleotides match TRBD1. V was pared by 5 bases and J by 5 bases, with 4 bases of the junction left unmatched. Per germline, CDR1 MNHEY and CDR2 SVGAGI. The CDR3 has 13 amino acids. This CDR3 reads CASSEQGVYGYTF. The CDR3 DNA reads TGTGCCAGCAGTGAACAGGGGGTATATGGCTACACCTTC.

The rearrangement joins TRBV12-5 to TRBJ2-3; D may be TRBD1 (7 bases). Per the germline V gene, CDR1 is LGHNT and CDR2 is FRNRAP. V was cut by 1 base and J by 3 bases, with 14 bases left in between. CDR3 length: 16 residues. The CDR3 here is CASGLGPGGGTDTQYF. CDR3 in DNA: TGTGCTAGTGGTTTGGGTCCAGGGGGAGGAACAGATACGCAGTATTTT.

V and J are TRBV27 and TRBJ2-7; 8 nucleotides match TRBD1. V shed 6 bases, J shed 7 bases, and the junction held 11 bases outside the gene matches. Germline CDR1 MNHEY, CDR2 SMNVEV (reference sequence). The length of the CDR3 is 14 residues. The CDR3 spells CASRDRVSSGEQYF. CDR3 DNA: TGTGCCAGCAGGGACAGGGTCTCAAGCGGAGAGCAGTACTTC.

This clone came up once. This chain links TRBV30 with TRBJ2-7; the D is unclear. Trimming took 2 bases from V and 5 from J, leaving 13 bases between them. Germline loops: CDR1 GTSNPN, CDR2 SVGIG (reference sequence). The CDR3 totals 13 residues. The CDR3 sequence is CAWSSNLPDEQYF. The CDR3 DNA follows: TGTGCCTGGAGTTCCAACCTCCCGGACGAGCAGTACTTC.

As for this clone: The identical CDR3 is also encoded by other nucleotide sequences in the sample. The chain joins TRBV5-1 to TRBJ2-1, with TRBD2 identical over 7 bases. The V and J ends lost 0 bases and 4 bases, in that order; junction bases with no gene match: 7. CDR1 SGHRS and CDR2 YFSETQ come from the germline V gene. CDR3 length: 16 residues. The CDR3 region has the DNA TGCGCCAGCAGCTTGGGCACGAGCGGGGCATACAATGAGCAGTTCTTC. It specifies CASSLGTSGAYNEQFF.

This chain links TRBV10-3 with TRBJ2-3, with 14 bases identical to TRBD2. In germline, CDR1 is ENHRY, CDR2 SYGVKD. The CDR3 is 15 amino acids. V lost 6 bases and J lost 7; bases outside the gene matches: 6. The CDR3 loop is CAIRTSGGAVHTQYF. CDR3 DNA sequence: TGTGCCATCAGGACTAGCGGGGGGGCAGTACATACGCAGTATTTT.

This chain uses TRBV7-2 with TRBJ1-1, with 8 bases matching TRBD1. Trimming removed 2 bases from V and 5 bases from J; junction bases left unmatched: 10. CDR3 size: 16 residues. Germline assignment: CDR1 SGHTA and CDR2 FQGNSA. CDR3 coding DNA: TGTGCCAGCAGCTTATCCAGGGGGCGAAGGAAAACTGAAGCTTTCTTT. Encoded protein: CASSLSRGRRKTEAFF.

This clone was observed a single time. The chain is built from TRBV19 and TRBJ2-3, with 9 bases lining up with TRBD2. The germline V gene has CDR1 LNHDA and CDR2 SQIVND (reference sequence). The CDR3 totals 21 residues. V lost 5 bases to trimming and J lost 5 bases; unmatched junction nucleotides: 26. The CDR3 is CASSAPDWRAGGNLRRDTQYF. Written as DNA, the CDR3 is TGTGCCAGTAGTGCCCCAGATTGGCGGGCGGGGGGGAACTTGAGGAGAGATACGCAGTATTTT. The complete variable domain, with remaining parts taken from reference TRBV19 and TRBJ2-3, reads DGGITQSPKYLFRKEGQNVTLSCEQNLNHDAMYWYRQDPGQGLRLIYYSQIVNDFQKGDIAEGYSVSREKKESFPLTVTSAQKNPTAFYLCASSAPDWRAGGNLRRDTQYFGPGTRLTVL.

CDR3 residues: CASRRQGPEAFF. The CDR3 DNA sequence: TGTGCCAGCAGACGACAGGGCCCTGAAGCTTTCTTT. This sequence joins TRBV6-6 and TRBJ1-1; TRBD1 aligns across 7 bases. The length of the CDR3 is 12 residues. V gave up 6 bases and J gave up 6 bases; unmatched junction bases: 4. Germline assignment: CDR1 MNHNY and CDR2 SVGAGI (reference sequence).

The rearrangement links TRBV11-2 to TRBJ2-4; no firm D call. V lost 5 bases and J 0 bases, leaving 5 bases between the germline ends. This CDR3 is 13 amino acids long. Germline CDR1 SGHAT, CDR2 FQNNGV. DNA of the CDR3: TGTGCCAGCAGCGTCTTAGCCAAAAACATTCAGTACTTC. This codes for CASSVLAKNIQYF.

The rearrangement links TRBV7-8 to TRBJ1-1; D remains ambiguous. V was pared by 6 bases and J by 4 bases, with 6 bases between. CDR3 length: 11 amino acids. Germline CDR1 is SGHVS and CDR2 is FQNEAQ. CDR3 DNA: TGTGCCAGCAGGCAGATCACTGAAGCTTTCTTT. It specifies CASRQITEAFF.

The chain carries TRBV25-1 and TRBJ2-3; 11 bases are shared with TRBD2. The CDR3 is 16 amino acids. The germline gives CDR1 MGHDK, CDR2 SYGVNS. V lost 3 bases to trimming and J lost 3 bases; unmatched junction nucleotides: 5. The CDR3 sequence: CASSDYGTSGTDTQYF. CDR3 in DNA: TGTGCCAGCAGTGATTACGGGACTAGCGGAACAGATACGCAGTATTTT.

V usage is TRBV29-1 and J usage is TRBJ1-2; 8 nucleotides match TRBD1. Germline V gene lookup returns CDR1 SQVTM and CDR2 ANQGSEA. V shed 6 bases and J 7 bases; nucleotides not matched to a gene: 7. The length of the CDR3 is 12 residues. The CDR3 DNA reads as TGCAGCGTGGGGTGGACAGGGCTTGGCTACACCTTC. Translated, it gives CSVGWTGLGYTF.

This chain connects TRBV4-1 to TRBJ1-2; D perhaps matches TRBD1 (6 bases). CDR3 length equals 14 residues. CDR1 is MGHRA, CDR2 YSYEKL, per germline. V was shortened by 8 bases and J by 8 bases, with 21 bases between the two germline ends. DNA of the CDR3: TGCGCCAGCCGAAGGGCAGGGGTTGTTTCAGGCTACACCTTC. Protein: CASRRAGVVSGYTF.

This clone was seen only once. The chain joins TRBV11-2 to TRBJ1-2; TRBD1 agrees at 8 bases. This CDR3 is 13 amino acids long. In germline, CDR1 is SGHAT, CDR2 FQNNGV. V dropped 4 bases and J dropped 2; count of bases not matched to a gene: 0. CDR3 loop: CASSWTGNYGYTF. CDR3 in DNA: TGTGCCAGCAGCTGGACAGGGAACTATGGCTACACCTTC.

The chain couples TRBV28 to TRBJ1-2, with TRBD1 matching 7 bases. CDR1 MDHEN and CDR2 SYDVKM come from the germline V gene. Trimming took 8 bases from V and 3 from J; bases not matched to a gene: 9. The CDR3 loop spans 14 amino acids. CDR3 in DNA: TGTGCCAGCCTAACCTCGACAGGGCACTATGGCTACACCTTC. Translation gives CASLTSTGHYGYTF.